Listed below are T cell receptor beta chains from one sample, sequenced in a study of blood T cell repertoires in COVID-19. Some clones are missing from TCRdb's copy, which holds only in-frame ones; the method was immunoSEQ multiplex PCR. The table includes about 240,000 clones, about 90% detected once. Sequenced material: PBMCs or T cells enriched from blood (not recorded which). The origin of the receptors is a woman in her thirties or forties with acute COVID-19. Both conserved end residues are part of each CDR3. The order of the fields is V gene, D gene, clone size, J gene, CDR3 protein, CDR3 DNA. The D gene is left open where the match is weak. The size entry is marked missing in some rows and otherwise reads once, few, many or a size class.

V gene: TRBV6-1; D gene: -; clone size: -; J gene: TRBJ1-1; CDR3 protein: CASSEVAGNTEAFF; CDR3 DNA: TGTGCCAGCAGTGAAGTAGCGGGTAACACTGAAGCTTTCTTT
V gene: TRBV2; D gene: TRBD2; clone size: once; J gene: TRBJ2-1; CDR3 protein: CASRRWLAGVNEQFF; CDR3 DNA: TGTGCCAGCCGGCGATGGCTAGCGGGAGTTAATGAGCAGTTCTTC
V gene: TRBV7-8; D gene: -; clone size: -; J gene: TRBJ2-5; CDR3 protein: CASSIPDSQETQYF; CDR3 DNA: TGTGCCAGCAGCATCCCGGACAGTCAAGAGACCCAGTACTTC
V gene: TRBV15; D gene: TRBD1; clone size: -; J gene: TRBJ1-1; CDR3 protein: CATSSDRAWRTEAFF; CDR3 DNA: TGTGCCACCAGCTCAGACAGGGCATGGCGTACTGAAGCTTTCTTT
V gene: TRBV5-4; D gene: TRBD2; clone size: once; J gene: TRBJ2-2; CDR3 protein: CASSLGGRDTGELFF; CDR3 DNA: TGTGCCAGCAGCTTGGGCGGGAGGGACACCGGGGAGCTGTTTTTT
V gene: TRBV3-1/TRBV3-2; D gene: TRBD1; clone size: few; J gene: TRBJ1-2; CDR3 protein: CASSQDWTGGKGYTF; CDR3 DNA: TGTGCCAGCAGCCAAGATTGGACAGGGGGCAAAGGCTACACCTTC
V gene: TRBV28; D gene: -; clone size: -; J gene: TRBJ1-5; CDR3 protein: CASSYDVQQPQHF; CDR3 DNA: TGTGCCAGCAGTTATGACGTACAGCAGCCCCAGCATTTT
V gene: TRBV18; D gene: TRBD2; clone size: -; J gene: TRBJ2-5; CDR3 protein: CASSPRKREVETQYF; CDR3 DNA: TGTGCCAGCTCACCGAGAAAGCGGGAAGTGGAGACCCAGTACTTC
V gene: TRBV12-3/TRBV12-4; D gene: -; clone size: -; J gene: TRBJ1-1; CDR3 protein: CASSRELNTEAFF; CDR3 DNA: TGTGCCAGCAGTAGGGAGTTGAACACTGAAGCTTTCTTT
V gene: TRBV7-8; D gene: TRBD2; clone size: -; J gene: TRBJ2-7; CDR3 protein: CASSLTSGSSYEQYF; CDR3 DNA: TGTGCCAGCAGCTTAACTAGCGGGAGCTCCTACGAGCAGTACTTC
V gene: TRBV7-8; D gene: -; clone size: -; J gene: TRBJ1-2; CDR3 protein: CASSRAGQGPYGYTF; CDR3 DNA: TGTGCCAGCAGCCGAGCGGGTCAGGGCCCCTATGGCTACACCTTC
V gene: TRBV19; D gene: -; clone size: few; J gene: TRBJ1-1; CDR3 protein: CASHHRARNTEAFF; CDR3 DNA: TGTGCCAGTCACCACAGGGCAAGGAACACTGAAGCTTTCTTT
V gene: TRBV9; D gene: TRBD2; clone size: -; J gene: TRBJ2-7; CDR3 protein: CASSVAVLAGVHEQYF; CDR3 DNA: TGTGCCAGCAGCGTAGCGGTGTTAGCGGGAGTCCACGAGCAGTACTTC
V gene: TRBV3-1/TRBV3-2; D gene: -; clone size: -; J gene: TRBJ2-2; CDR3 protein: CASARFPGELFF; CDR3 DNA: TGTGCCAGCGCCAGGTTCCCCGGGGAGCTGTTTTTT
V gene: TRBV14; D gene: -; clone size: -; J gene: TRBJ1-2; CDR3 protein: CASSQGQNYGYTF; CDR3 DNA: TGTGCCAGCAGCCAGGGGCAGAACTATGGCTACACCTTC
V gene: TRBV19; D gene: TRBD1; clone size: -; J gene: TRBJ2-3; CDR3 protein: CASSQGQGRTDTQYF; CDR3 DNA: TGTGCCAGTAGCCAAGGACAGGGTCGCACAGATACGCAGTATTTT
V gene: TRBV12-3/TRBV12-4; D gene: -; clone size: -; J gene: TRBJ2-2; CDR3 protein: CASSLVAGELFF; CDR3 DNA: TGTGCCAGCAGTTTAGTAGCTGGGGAGCTGTTTTTT
V gene: TRBV7-8; D gene: TRBD1; clone size: -; J gene: TRBJ1-3; CDR3 protein: CASSLAGTGFGNTIYF; CDR3 DNA: TGTGCCAGCAGCTTAGCCGGGACAGGTTTCGGAAACACCATATATTTT
V gene: TRBV5-1; D gene: TRBD1; clone size: -; J gene: TRBJ1-2; CDR3 protein: CASSLDRGNYGYTF; CDR3 DNA: TGCGCCAGCAGCTTGGACAGGGGGAACTATGGCTACACCTTC
V gene: TRBV11-3; D gene: TRBD2; clone size: -; J gene: TRBJ2-1; CDR3 protein: CASSSDLSGRPFF; CDR3 DNA: TGTGCCAGCAGCTCAGACCTAAGCGGGAGACCGTTCTTC
V gene: TRBV29-1; D gene: -; clone size: -; J gene: TRBJ1-2; CDR3 protein: CSVEVSQAIDFSYGYTF; CDR3 DNA: TGCAGCGTTGAAGTATCACAGGCTATAGACTTCAGTTATGGCTACACCTTC
V gene: TRBV3-1/TRBV3-2; D gene: -; clone size: -; J gene: TRBJ2-7; CDR3 protein: CASSQGDPWTGAGYEQYF; CDR3 DNA: TGTGCCAGCAGCCAAGGAGACCCCTGGACAGGAGCGGGCTACGAGCAGTACTTC
V gene: TRBV4-2; D gene: -; clone size: -; J gene: TRBJ2-7; CDR3 protein: CASSQTGDFYEQYF; CDR3 DNA: TGTGCCAGCAGCCAGACCGGGGACTTTTACGAGCAGTACTTC
V gene: TRBV7-2; D gene: -; clone size: -; J gene: TRBJ1-3; CDR3 protein: CASSLVDAGASGNTIYF; CDR3 DNA: TGTGCCAGCAGCTTAGTCGATGCAGGGGCCTCTGGAAACACCATATATTTT
V gene: TRBV25-1; D gene: -; clone size: once; J gene: TRBJ2-7; CDR3 protein: CASSDRVGEVGEQYF; CDR3 DNA: TGTGCCAGCAGTGACAGGGTCGGCGAAGTTGGCGAGCAGTACTTC
V gene: TRBV5-6; D gene: TRBD1; clone size: once; J gene: TRBJ1-2; CDR3 protein: CASSFILSGQSFYGYTF; CDR3 DNA: TGTGCCAGCAGCTTCATTTTATCGGGACAGAGTTTCTATGGCTACACCTTC
V gene: TRBV5-1; D gene: TRBD1; clone size: once; J gene: TRBJ1-6; CDR3 protein: CASSLDWDRGQDSPLHF; CDR3 DNA: TGCGCCAGCAGCTTGGACTGGGACAGGGGGCAGGATTCACCCCTCCACTTT
V gene: TRBV7-2; D gene: -; clone size: few; J gene: TRBJ1-1; CDR3 protein: CASSLDSGHTEAFF; CDR3 DNA: TGTGCCAGCAGCTTAGACAGCGGTCACACTGAAGCTTTCTTT
V gene: TRBV5-1; D gene: TRBD1; clone size: once; J gene: TRBJ2-7; CDR3 protein: CASSFQSLDRGTYEQYF; CDR3 DNA: TGCGCCAGCAGCTTCCAATCATTGGACAGGGGGACCTACGAGCAGTACTTC
V gene: TRBV12-2; D gene: -; clone size: -; J gene: TRBJ2-1; CDR3 protein: CASRHRLAGTSYNEQFF; CDR3 DNA: TGTGCAAGTCGCCACCGACTAGCGGGCACCTCCTACAATGAGCAGTTCTTC
V gene: TRBV7-9; D gene: -; clone size: -; J gene: TRBJ2-2; CDR3 protein: CAGLQGGPGELFF; CDR3 DNA: TGTGCCGGACTGCAGGGAGGCCCCGGGGAGCTGTTTTTT
V gene: TRBV14; D gene: -; clone size: -; J gene: TRBJ1-2; CDR3 protein: CASSQDILHYGYTF; CDR3 DNA: TGTGCCAGCAGCCAAGATATCCTACACTATGGCTACACCTTC
V gene: TRBV29-1; D gene: TRBD2; clone size: -; J gene: TRBJ2-7; CDR3 protein: CSAGTSGSSEQYF; CDR3 DNA: TGCAGCGCCGGGACTAGCGGGAGTAGCGAGCAGTACTTC
V gene: TRBV20-1; D gene: TRBD1; clone size: -; J gene: TRBJ1-5; CDR3 protein: CSASGRTGSWQPQHF; CDR3 DNA: TGCAGTGCTAGTGGCAGGACAGGGTCTTGGCAGCCCCAGCATTTT
V gene: TRBV5-1; D gene: -; clone size: -; J gene: TRBJ1-6; CDR3 protein: CASSPGVSYNSPLHF; CDR3 DNA: TGCGCCAGCAGCCCCGGTGTGTCCTATAATTCACCCCTCCACTTT
V gene: TRBV3-1/TRBV3-2; D gene: -; clone size: -; J gene: TRBJ2-7; CDR3 protein: CASSQVAGARNEQYF; CDR3 DNA: TGTGCCAGCAGCCAAGTGGCGGGGGCTAGGAACGAGCAGTACTTC
V gene: TRBV2; D gene: -; clone size: -; J gene: TRBJ2-5; CDR3 protein: CASSDSLSDITETQYF; CDR3 DNA: TGTGCCAGCAGTGATTCGCTCTCGGACATCACAGAGACCCAGTACTTC
V gene: TRBV5-1; D gene: -; clone size: once; J gene: TRBJ2-2; CDR3 protein: CASRQDTGELFF; CDR3 DNA: TGCGCCAGCAGACAGGACACCGGGGAGCTGTTTTTT
V gene: TRBV11-1; D gene: -; clone size: -; J gene: TRBJ2-1; CDR3 protein: CASSPSDPSVDNEQFF; CDR3 DNA: TGTGCCAGCAGCCCAAGTGATCCTAGCGTCGACAATGAGCAGTTCTTC
V gene: TRBV30; D gene: -; clone size: -; J gene: TRBJ1-2; CDR3 protein: CAWRSVGLFGYTF; CDR3 DNA: TGTGCCTGGAGGAGTGTCGGACTGTTTGGCTACACCTTC
V gene: TRBV9; D gene: -; clone size: -; J gene: TRBJ1-5; CDR3 protein: CASSVSGNQPQHF; CDR3 DNA: TGTGCCAGCAGCGTATCGGGAAATCAGCCCCAGCATTTT
V gene: TRBV11-3; D gene: -; clone size: -; J gene: TRBJ1-1; CDR3 protein: CASSFSVNTEAFF; CDR3 DNA: TGTGCCAGCAGCTTTTCCGTGAACACTGAAGCTTTCTTT
V gene: TRBV14; D gene: TRBD2; clone size: -; J gene: TRBJ2-1; CDR3 protein: CASSQGASGSNEQFF; CDR3 DNA: TGTGCCAGCAGCCAAGGGGCTAGCGGGAGCAATGAGCAGTTCTTC
V gene: TRBV19; D gene: -; clone size: -; J gene: TRBJ1-2; CDR3 protein: CASSHRSKRGYGYTF; CDR3 DNA: TGTGCCAGTAGCCATCGGTCAAAACGGGGCTATGGCTACACCTTC
V gene: TRBV6-8; D gene: -; clone size: -; J gene: TRBJ1-5; CDR3 protein: CASPMASNQPQHF; CDR3 DNA: TGTGCCAGCCCCATGGCTAGCAATCAGCCCCAGCATTTT
V gene: TRBV27; D gene: -; clone size: -; J gene: TRBJ2-7; CDR3 protein: CASSSTSTGTLYEQYF; CDR3 DNA: TGTGCCAGCAGTTCGACCTCAACAGGGACGCTGTACGAGCAGTACTTC